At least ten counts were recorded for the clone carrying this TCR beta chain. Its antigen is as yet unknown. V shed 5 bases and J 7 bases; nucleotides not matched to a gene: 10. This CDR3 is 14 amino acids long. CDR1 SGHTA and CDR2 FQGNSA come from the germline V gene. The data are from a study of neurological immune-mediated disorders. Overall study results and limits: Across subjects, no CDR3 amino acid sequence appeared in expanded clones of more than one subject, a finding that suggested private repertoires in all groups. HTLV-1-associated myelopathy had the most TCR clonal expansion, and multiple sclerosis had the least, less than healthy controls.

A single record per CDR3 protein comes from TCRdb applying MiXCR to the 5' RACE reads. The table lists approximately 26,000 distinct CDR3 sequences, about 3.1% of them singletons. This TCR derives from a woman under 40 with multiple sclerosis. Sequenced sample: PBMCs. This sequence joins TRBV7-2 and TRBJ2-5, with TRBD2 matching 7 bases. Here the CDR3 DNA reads TGTGCCAGCAGCCAAGGGCTGGGGGGGGGGACCCAGTACTTC. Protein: CASSQGLGGGTQYF.